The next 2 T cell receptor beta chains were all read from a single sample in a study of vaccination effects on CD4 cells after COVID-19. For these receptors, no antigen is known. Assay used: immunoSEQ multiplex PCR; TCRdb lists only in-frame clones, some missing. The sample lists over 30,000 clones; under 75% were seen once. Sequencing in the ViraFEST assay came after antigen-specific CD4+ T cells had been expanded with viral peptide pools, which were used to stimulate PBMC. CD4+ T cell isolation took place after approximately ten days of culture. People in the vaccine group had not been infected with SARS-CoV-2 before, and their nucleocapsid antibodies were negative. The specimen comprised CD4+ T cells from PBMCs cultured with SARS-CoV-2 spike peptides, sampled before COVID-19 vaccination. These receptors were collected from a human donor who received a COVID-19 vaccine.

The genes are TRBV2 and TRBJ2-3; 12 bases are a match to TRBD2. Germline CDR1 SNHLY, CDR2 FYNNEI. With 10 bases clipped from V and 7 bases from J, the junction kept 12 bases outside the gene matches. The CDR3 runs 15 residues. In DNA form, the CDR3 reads TGTGCCACACCTAGCGGGGGGGCCAAAAAGAATACGCAGTATTTT. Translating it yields CATPSGGAKKNTQYF. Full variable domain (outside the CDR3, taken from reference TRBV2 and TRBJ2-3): EPEVTQTPSHQVTQMGQEVILRCVPISNHLYFYWYRQILGQKVEFLVSFYNNEISEKSEIFDDQFSVERPDGSNFTLKIRSTKLEDSAMYFCATPSGGAKKNTQYFGPGTRLTVL.

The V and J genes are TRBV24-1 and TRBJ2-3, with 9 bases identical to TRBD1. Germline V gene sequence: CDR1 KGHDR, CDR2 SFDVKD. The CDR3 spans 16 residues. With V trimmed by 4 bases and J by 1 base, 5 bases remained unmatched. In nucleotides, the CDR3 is TGTGCCACCAGTGACCTCCGGGACAGGGGCACAGATACGCAGTATTTT. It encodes CATSDLRDRGTDTQYF.